The T cell receptor (beta chain) under discussion was sequenced for a study of blood T cell repertoires in COVID-19. As for the study in general: The origin of the acute and convalescent COVID-19 samples was the United States, Italy and Spain. PBMCs, B-cell-depleted T cells, or T cells provided the cDNA or gDNA that made up the material.

Seattle's enrolled individuals joined amid active infection and were then monitored longitudinally. Original data processing: The authors estimated nucleated cell counts from reference gene primer amplification. Repertoires were generated with immunoSEQ multiplex PCR, while TCRdb's copy carries only in-frame clones and drops some. That table supplies the V and J calls and clone size; D and trimming were determined from the DNA. The top ten hold about 1.6% of the sample, which has 250,000 to 350,000 clones, roughly 80% seen once. V lost 5 bases to trimming and J lost 3 bases, with 14 bases between them. This CDR3 is 14 amino acids long. Germline V CDR1 and CDR2: SGHAT, FQNNGV.

The source of this sequence is a human donor with COVID-19, enrolled during active disease. The donor label of this sample is uncertain. Sequencing used peripheral blood. The rearrangement links TRBV11-2 to TRBJ2-7; D is possibly TRBD1 (5 bases). CDR3 loop: CASSLGRSDYEQYF. As DNA, the CDR3 is TGTGCCAGCAGCCTGGGGCGCTCGGACTACGAGCAGTACTTC. Full variable domain (rest looked up from reference TRBV11-2 and TRBJ2-7): EAGVAQSPRYKIIEKRQSVAFWCNPISGHATLYWYQQILGQGPKLLIQFQNNGVVDDSQLPKDRFSAERLKGVDSTLKIQPAKLEDSAVYLCASSLGRSDYEQYFGPGTRLTVT.